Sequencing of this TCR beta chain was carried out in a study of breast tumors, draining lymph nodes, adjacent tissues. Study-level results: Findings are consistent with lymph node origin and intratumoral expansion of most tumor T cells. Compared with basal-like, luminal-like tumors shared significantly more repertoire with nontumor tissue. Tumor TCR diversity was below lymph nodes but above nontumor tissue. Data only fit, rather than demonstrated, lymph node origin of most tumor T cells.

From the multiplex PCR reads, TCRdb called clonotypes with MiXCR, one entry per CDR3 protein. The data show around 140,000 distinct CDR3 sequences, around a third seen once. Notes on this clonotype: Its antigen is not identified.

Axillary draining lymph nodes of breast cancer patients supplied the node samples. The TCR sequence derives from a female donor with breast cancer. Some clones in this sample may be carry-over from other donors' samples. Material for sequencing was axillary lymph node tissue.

The CDR3 DNA sequence: TGTGCCAGCAGCTCGACAGGGTTGGGCACAGATACGCAGTATTTT. Translating it yields CASSSTGLGTDTQYF. The J gene is TRBJ2-3, the V gene TRBV7-9, with TRBD1 identical over 7 bases. Germline CDR1 reads SEHNR; CDR2 reads FQNEAQ (reference sequence). The J segment lost 1 base and the V segment lost 4 bases, leaving 5 bases of the junction unmatched. The CDR3 is 15 residues long.